These T cell receptor beta chains were read from a single sample in a study of T cell clusters in autoimmune cytopenias. For each CDR3 protein, TCRdb gives one entry from its re-call of the multiplex PCR reads, without DNA. The table lists approximately 7,500 distinct CDR3 sequences. The data also belong to a second study, concerning T cell repertoires in aging, cancer and after chemotherapy.

The specimen sequenced was peripheral blood. The receptors stem from a human donor with an autoimmune cytopenia or autoimmune hepatitis (not recorded which). Each CDR3 is given with its conserved first and last residue. Some rows have no size entry. The others give once, few or many, or a class for an expanded clone.

v_gene,j_gene,abundance,len,CDR3aa
TRBV20-1,TRBJ2-7,NA,15,CSARDGGRRGYEQYF
TRBV20-1,TRBJ1-1,NA,15,CSARDLAGQNTEAFF
TRBV5-6,TRBJ1-5,NA,14,CASSLAAESGPQHF
TRBV5-6,TRBJ2-1,NA,14,CASSLAQAVNEQFF
TRBV20-1,TRBJ1-4,NA,16,CSAPTGTGGMNEKLFF
TRBV30,TRBJ2-7,medium-sized,13,CAWGAAGATVQYF
TRBV6-5,TRBJ2-7,NA,15,CASAPGTAGNYEQYF
TRBV15,TRBJ1-4,NA,17,CATGGGGRGVYNEKLFF
TRBV5-1,TRBJ2-1,NA,14,CASSSARGHNEQFF
TRBV7-9,TRBJ2-3,medium-sized,16,CASSLGSGTREDTQYF
TRBV6-5,TRBJ1-1,NA,13,CASIPYGTGPAFF
TRBV12-3/TRBV12-4,TRBJ2-2,NA,14,CASGVPFNTGELFF
TRBV6-1,TRBJ1-6,NA,15,CASSTNRGSGSPLHF
TRBV11-1,TRBJ2-5,NA,20,CASSLAPTPGTGGPRETQYF
TRBV6-5,TRBJ1-1,NA,13,CASSYRSGTEAFF
TRBV11-2,TRBJ2-1,NA,21,CASSLVHSGLAGGGSYNEQFF
TRBV5-5,TRBJ1-2,NA,13,CASSVVAGLGYTF
TRBV5-4,TRBJ1-1,NA,14,CASSSGQGVREAFF
TRBV7-2,TRBJ1-2,medium-sized,13,CASSLEVGGGYTF
TRBV5-4,TRBJ2-3,medium-sized,15,CASSSRDSRTDTQYF
TRBV12-3/TRBV12-4,TRBJ1-1,NA,13,CASSQGSSVRAFF
TRBV7-6,TRBJ1-2,medium-sized,14,CASSRQQGFDGYTF
TRBV27,TRBJ2-7,NA,14,CASVLWTGPHEQYF
TRBV20-1,TRBJ2-1,NA,15,CSARQGSPESNEQFF
TRBV12-5,TRBJ1-2,NA,13,CASGPGPDYGYTF
TRBV29-1,TRBJ1-1,medium-sized,13,CSVVGQTHTEAFF
TRBV6-1,TRBJ2-1,medium-sized,15,CASSEALLASGEQFF
TRBV5-4,TRBJ2-1,NA,17,CASSPRLAGPIYNEQFF
TRBV6-1,TRBJ1-2,NA,16,CASSDRPGQGFYGYTF
TRBV5-6,TRBJ1-4,NA,15,CASSPQGLADEKLFF
TRBV20-1,TRBJ2-7,medium-sized,14,CSASLRPGPYEQYF
TRBV7-9,TRBJ2-7,NA,16,CASIPNFQGASYEQYF
TRBV10-3,TRBJ1-2,medium-sized,13,CAISGQSNYGYTF
TRBV5-3,TRBJ2-5,NA,12,CARSLSQETQYF
TRBV5-6,TRBJ1-2,NA,16,CASSFQDRVADYGYTF
TRBV12-3/TRBV12-4,TRBJ1-2,large,11,CASTTVSGYTF
TRBV7-3,TRBJ2-5,medium-sized,16,CASSLSPRGIQETQYF
TRBV29-1,TRBJ1-1,hyperexpanded,12,CSAQGADTEAFF
TRBV7-2,TRBJ1-2,NA,15,CASSLDGTGGYGYTF
TRBV6-5,TRBJ1-1,NA,14,CASRWTGKNTEAFF
TRBV6-1,TRBJ1-2,medium-sized,16,CASSEWGPGGGYGYTF
TRBV6-5,TRBJ2-7,medium-sized,13,CASSYWQGDEQYF
TRBV19,TRBJ2-6,NA,14,CASSISSGANVLTF
TRBV19,TRBJ1-4,NA,15,CASSTLGAGNEKLFF
TRBV18,TRBJ2-7,NA,14,CASSPPAGGYEQYF
TRBV6-1,TRBJ2-5,NA,12,CASSDRRETQYF
TRBV12-3/TRBV12-4,TRBJ1-6,NA,17,CASSLRHRGLGNSPLHF
TRBV6-5,TRBJ2-7,NA,14,CASRATRGANEQYF
TRBV12-3/TRBV12-4,TRBJ1-6,NA,14,CASGRGLDNSPLHF
TRBV10-3,TRBJ2-2,NA,16,CAISESGTGGTGELFF
TRBV5-6,TRBJ2-1,NA,14,CASSLMGNYNEQFF
TRBV5-1,TRBJ1-1,NA,13,CASSSDRDTEAFF
TRBV5-5,TRBJ2-7,medium-sized,14,CASSSLLRGNEQYF
TRBV7-2,TRBJ2-3,NA,15,CASSFDFRRTYTQYF
TRBV10-1,TRBJ1-4,NA,14,CASSGGGAEEKLFF